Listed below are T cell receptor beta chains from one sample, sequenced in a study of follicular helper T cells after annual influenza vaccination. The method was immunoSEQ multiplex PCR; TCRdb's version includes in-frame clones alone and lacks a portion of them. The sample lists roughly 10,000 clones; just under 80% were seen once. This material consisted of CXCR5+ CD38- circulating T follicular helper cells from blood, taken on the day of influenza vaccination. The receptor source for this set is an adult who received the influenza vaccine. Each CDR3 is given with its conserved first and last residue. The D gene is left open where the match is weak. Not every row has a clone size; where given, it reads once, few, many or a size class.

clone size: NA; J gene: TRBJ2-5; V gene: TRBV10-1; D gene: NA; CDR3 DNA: TGCGCCAGCAGTTCCTCGACGCTCCAAGAGACCCAGTACTTC; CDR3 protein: CASSSSTLQETQYF
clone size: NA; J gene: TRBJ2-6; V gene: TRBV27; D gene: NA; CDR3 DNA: TGTGCCAGCAGTTTATGGACGTCTGGGGCCAACGTCCTGACTTTC; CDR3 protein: CASSLWTSGANVLTF
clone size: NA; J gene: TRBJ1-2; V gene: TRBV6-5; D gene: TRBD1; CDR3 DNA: TGTGCCAGCAGGCTACAGGGGGCCGGCTACACCTTC; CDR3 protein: CASRLQGAGYTF
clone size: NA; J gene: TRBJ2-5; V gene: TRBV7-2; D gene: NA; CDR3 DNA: TGTGCCAGCGGAGGAACGACTCGGGAGACCCAGTACTTC; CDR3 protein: CASGGTTRETQYF
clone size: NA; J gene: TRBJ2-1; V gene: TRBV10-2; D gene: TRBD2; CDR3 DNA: TGCGCCAGCAGCGAGAGCGGGGCATCCTACAATGAGCAGTTCTTC; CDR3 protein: CASSESGASYNEQFF
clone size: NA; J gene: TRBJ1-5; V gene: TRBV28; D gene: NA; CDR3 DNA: TGTGCCAGCAGTTCCCCCACGGGGGCCAATCAGCCCCAGCATTTT; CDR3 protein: CASSSPTGANQPQHF
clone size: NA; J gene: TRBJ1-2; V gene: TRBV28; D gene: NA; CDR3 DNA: TGTGCCAGCAACCGGGGGGGTCAGAGAGGCTACACCTTC; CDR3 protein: CASNRGGQRGYTF
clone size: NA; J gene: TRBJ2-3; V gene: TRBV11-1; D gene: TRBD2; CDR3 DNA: TGTGCCAGCAGCTTAATCAGCGGGGGGTTCTCAGATACGCAGTATTTT; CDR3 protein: CASSLISGGFSDTQYF
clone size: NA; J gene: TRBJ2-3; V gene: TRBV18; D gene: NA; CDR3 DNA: TGTGCCAGCTCGACACGCCGGGCGGACACAGATACGCAGTATTTT; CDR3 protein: CASSTRRADTDTQYF
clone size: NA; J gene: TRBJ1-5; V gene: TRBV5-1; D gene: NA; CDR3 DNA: TGCGCCAGCAGCCTGGGGGACTATAGCAATCAGCCCCAGCATTTT; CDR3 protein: CASSLGDYSNQPQHF
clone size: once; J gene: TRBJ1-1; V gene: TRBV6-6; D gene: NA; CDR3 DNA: TGTGCCAGCAGTCCTGACAGACGCAACACTGAAGCTTTCTTT; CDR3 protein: CASSPDRRNTEAFF
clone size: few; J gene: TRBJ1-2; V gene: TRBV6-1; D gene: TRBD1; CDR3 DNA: TGTGCCAGCAGTGCGGACAGGTCCCAGGGACATGGCTACACCTTC; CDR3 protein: CASSADRSQGHGYTF
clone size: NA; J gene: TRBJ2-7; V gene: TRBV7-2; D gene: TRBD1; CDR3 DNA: TGTGCCAGCAGCCCCGGGACAGGGCACAACGAGCAGTACTTC; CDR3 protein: CASSPGTGHNEQYF
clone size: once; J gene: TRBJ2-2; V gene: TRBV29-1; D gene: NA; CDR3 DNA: TGCAGCGTTGAAGAGGCAGTCGGCGGGGAGCTGTTTTTT; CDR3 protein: CSVEEAVGGELFF
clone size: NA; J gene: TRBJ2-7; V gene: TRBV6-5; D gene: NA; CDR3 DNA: TGTGCCAGCAGTTCCATCGTTGGGGCGGCCTACGAGCAGTACTTC; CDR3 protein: CASSSIVGAAYEQYF
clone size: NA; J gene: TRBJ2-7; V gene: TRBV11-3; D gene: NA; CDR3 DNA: TGTGCCAGCAGCCAGTCGGGGCTCTACGAGCAGTACTTC; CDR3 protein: CASSQSGLYEQYF
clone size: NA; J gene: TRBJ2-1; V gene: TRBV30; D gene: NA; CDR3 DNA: TGTGCCTGGAGCGCCTCTGGGAATGAGCAGTTCTTC; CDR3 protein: CAWSASGNEQFF
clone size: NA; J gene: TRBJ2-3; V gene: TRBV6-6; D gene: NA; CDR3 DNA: TGTGCCAGCGAAAACACAGATACGCAGTATTTT; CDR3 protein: CASENTDTQYF
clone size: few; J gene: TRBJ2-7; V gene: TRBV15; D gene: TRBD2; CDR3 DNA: TGTGCCACCAGCAGAGCCGGGACTAGCTCCGCCCACGAGCAGTACTTC; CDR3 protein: CATSRAGTSSAHEQYF
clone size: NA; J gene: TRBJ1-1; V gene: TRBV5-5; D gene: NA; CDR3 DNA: TGTGCCAGCAGCTTGGAGCCGAACACTGAAGCTTTCTTT; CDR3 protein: CASSLEPNTEAFF
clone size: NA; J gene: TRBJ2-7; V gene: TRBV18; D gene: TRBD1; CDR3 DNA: TGTGCCAGCTCACCACAGGGACAGGCCGACGAGCAGTACTTC; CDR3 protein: CASSPQGQADEQYF
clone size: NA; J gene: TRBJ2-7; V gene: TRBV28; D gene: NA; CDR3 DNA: TGTGCCGGATCGGGTGTGGCAACCTCCGAGCAGTACTTC; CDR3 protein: CAGSGVATSEQYF
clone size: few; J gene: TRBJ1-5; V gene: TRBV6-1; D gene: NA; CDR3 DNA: TGTGCCAGCAGTGAAGCTTACAATCAGCCCCAGCATTTT; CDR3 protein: CASSEAYNQPQHF
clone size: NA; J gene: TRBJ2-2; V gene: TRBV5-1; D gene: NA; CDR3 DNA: TGCGCCAGCAGCTCTACAGGGAATCCTCCCGGGGAGCTGTTTTTT; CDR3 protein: CASSSTGNPPGELFF